This T cell receptor beta chain originates from a study of PD-1 blockade in classical Hodgkin lymphoma. A word on this clone: Its antigen remains unknown.

Notes on the study in general: TCR diversity at baseline was reported to be reduced in newly diagnosed patients relative to healthy donors. Whereas CD4+ TCR diversity had risen significantly by C4D1, CD8+ TCR diversity had not. Exclusion covered patients beginning nivolumab under 1 year post-ASCT.

Some clones are missing from TCRdb's copy, which holds only in-frame ones; the method was immunoSEQ multiplex PCR. This repertoire shows some 16,000 clones, roughly 83% found once; its top ten account for around 37%. The CDR3 extends over 16 amino acids. CDR1 and CDR2 from the germline V gene are MDHEN and SYDVKM. J gave up 4 bases and V 2 bases, and 6 bases lay outside the gene matches. Patients all relapsed after autologous stem cell transplantation, and there was variation in brentuximab vedotin exposure. Classifying best responses yielded complete response, partial response or progressive disease.

The chain carries TRBV28 and TRBJ2-1; 9 bases line up with TRBD2. The TCR was taken from a human donor with classical Hodgkin lymphoma. Specimen: peripheral blood mononuclear cells (PBMCs), collected before the second cycle of nivolumab. The CDR3, as DNA: TGTGCCAGCAGTTTAGGCTCTCTAGCGGGATACAATGAGCAGTTCTTC. This encodes CASSLGSLAGYNEQFF.